A single sample is the source of the 32 T cell receptor beta chains below, sequenced in a study of T cells in localized non-small cell lung cancer. Data came from immunoSEQ multiplex PCR; TCRdb stores just in-frame clones and leaves some out. The repertoire holds about 70,000 clones, with roughly nine tenths as singletons. Sequenced here: peripheral blood, sampled before any cancer treatment. These receptors all stem from a male donor older than 55 with stage III squamous cell lung carcinoma.

The genes are TRBV5-4 and TRBJ2-5, with 9 bases fitting TRBD1. CDR3 size: 14 residues. Germline V gene lookup returns CDR1 SGHNT and CDR2 YYREEE (reference sequence). V lost 4 bases to trimming and J lost 4 bases; unmatched junction nucleotides: 5. CDR3 region: CASSPWDRVETQYF. The CDR3 nucleotides are TGTGCCAGCAGCCCCTGGGACAGGGTAGAGACCCAGTACTTC. The full variable domain, rest sourced from reference TRBV5-4 and TRBJ2-5, is ETGVTQSPTHLIKTRGQQVTLRCSSQSGHNTVSWYQQALGQGPQFIFQYYREEENGRGNFPPRFSGLQFPNYSSELNVNALELDDSALYLCASSPWDRVETQYFGPGTRLLVL.

The chain employs TRBV5-1 and TRBJ2-7; possibly TRBD1 for D (6 bases). Germline CDR1 SGHRS, CDR2 YFSETQ. The CDR3 length is 12 residues. With 4 bases removed from V and 11 bases from J, the gap between germline ends came to 16 bases. This chain's CDR3 is CASSQFGDKKYF. CDR3 DNA sequence: TGCGCCAGCAGCCAGTTCGGGGACAAAAAGTACTTC.

The chain uses TRBV27 and TRBJ1-4; D perhaps matches TRBD1 (5 bases). Germline CDR1 MNHEY, CDR2 SMNVEV (reference sequence). This CDR3 is built from 15 residues. With 7 bases removed from V and 0 bases from J, the gap between germline ends came to 12 bases. In DNA, the CDR3 is TGTGCCAGCAAAAAGGGGACCCCAACTAATGAAAAACTGTTTTTT. Protein sequence: CASKKGTPTNEKLFF.

The gene calls are TRBV7-2 and TRBJ2-2; no clear D. Trimming took off 1 base at V and 0 bases at J, with 9 bases between the two ends. The CDR3 is made up of 16 amino acids. Germline values: CDR1 SGHTA, CDR2 FQGNSA. CDR3 amino acids: CASSLDVNPNTGELFF. CDR3 nucleotide sequence: TGTGCCAGCAGCTTAGATGTTAACCCGAACACCGGGGAGCTGTTTTTT.

The V call is TRBV5-6, the J call TRBJ2-2, with a weak D call TRBD2 (5 bases). Trimming took off 2 bases at V and 1 base at J, with 6 bases between the two ends. The CDR3 is 14 residues long. Germline V gene data show CDR1 as SGHDT and CDR2 as YYEEEE. CDR3 in DNA: TGTGCCAGCAGCTTAGCGGAGAACACCGGGGAGCTGTTTTTT. Its protein product is CASSLAENTGELFF.

This clone was counted a single time. This chain uses TRBV2 with TRBJ1-5; possible D gene TRBD1, 5 bases. The CDR3 length is 12 residues. Germline V gives CDR1 SNHLY, CDR2 FYNNEI. V was cut by 7 bases and J by 5 bases, with 9 bases left in between. Here the CDR3 reads CASTQGYQPQHF. Here the CDR3 DNA reads TGTGCCAGCACTCAGGGTTATCAGCCCCAGCATTTT.

The chain is built from TRBV1 and TRBJ2-4; the table names TRBD1, a call not compared with the DNA. TRBV1 represents a pseudogene. The CDR3 consists of 16 residues. This chain's CDR3 is CTSSQEGREAKNIQYF. Here the CDR3 DNA reads TGCACCAGCAGCCAAGAAGGCAGGGAAGCCAAAAACATTCAGTACTTC.

Worth noting for this clone: One end of the junction is discordant with germline, which a read error may explain. The chain links TRBV9 to TRBJ1-2; 10 positions agree with TRBD1. CDR1 is SGDLS, CDR2 YYNGEE, per germline. The CDR3 loop spans 16 amino acids. The CDR3 region is CASSVATGTGVYRYTF. The CDR3 DNA follows: TGTGCCAGCAGCGTAGCTACAGGGACAGGGGTCTATCGCTACACCTTC.

The chain carries TRBV29-1 and TRBJ2-5; D is ambiguous. With 6 bases removed from V and 4 bases from J, the gap between germline ends came to 9 bases. Per germline, CDR1 SQVTM and CDR2 ANQGSEA. This CDR3 is built from 11 residues. The CDR3 DNA reads as TGCAGCGTGGCCCCTGGAGAGACCCAGTACTTC. Its protein product is CSVAPGETQYF.

The genes are TRBV19 and TRBJ1-1; D remains unclear. Trimming took 2 bases from V and 2 from J, leaving 9 bases between them. The CDR3 contains 14 residues. Looked up from germline, CDR1 is LNHDA and CDR2 is SQIVND (reference sequence). The CDR3: CASSIRRSNTEAFF. The CDR3 region has the DNA TGTGCCAGTAGTATACGACGCAGCAACACTGAAGCTTTCTTT.

This chain uses TRBV5-1 with TRBJ2-3; 10 bases line up with TRBD1. The germline gives CDR1 SGHRS, CDR2 YFSETQ. Losses at the gene ends were 3 bases for V and 3 bases for J; bases not matched to a gene: 4. The CDR3 has 15 amino acids. CDR3 nucleotides: TGCGCCAGCAGCTCTTGGGGACAGGGGACAGATACGCAGTATTTT. Protein product: CASSSWGQGTDTQYF.

This chain uses TRBV6-1 with TRBJ2-7; D tentatively reads TRBD1 or TRBD2 (6 bases each). Germline CDR1 MNHNS, CDR2 SASEGT. This CDR3 contains 13 residues. V lost 2 bases and J 7 bases, leaving 12 bases between the germline ends. As DNA, the CDR3 is TGTGCCAGCAGTGAACAAAGGGGGAGGGAGCAGTACTTC. Amino acids: CASSEQRGREQYF.

The chain joins TRBV7-9 to TRBJ2-6; a weak D match, TRBD1 (6 bases). V was trimmed by 5 bases and J by 0 bases, leaving 14 bases between them. This CDR3 has 17 residues. CDR1 and CDR2 (germline): SEHNR, FQNEAQ (reference sequence). CDR3 DNA: TGTGCCAGCAGCCCCACCACAGGGATCTCTGGGGCCAACGTCCTGACTTTC. Encoded protein: CASSPTTGISGANVLTF.

This rearrangement joins TRBV5-1 to TRBJ2-7; TRBD1 agrees at 9 bases. The length of the CDR3 is 15 residues. CDR1 and CDR2 (germline): SGHRS, YFSETQ. The V gene end was trimmed by 2 bases and the J gene end by 4 bases; junction bases not matched to a gene: 7. The CDR3 sequence is CASSLGGQGVYEQYV. Here the CDR3 DNA reads TGCGCCAGCAGCTTAGGGGGACAGGGAGTGTACGAGCAGTACGTC.

This clone was picked up a small number of times. The genes are TRBV28 and TRBJ2-2; a possible D gene is TRBD1 (6 bases). The CDR3 covers 14 residues. Germline assignment: CDR1 MDHEN and CDR2 SYDVKM. Trimming took off 3 bases at V and 7 bases at J, with 12 bases between the two ends. CDR3 in DNA: TGTGCCAGCAGTTTTAACAGGGCGGGCGGGGAGCTGTTTTTT. Translated, it gives CASSFNRAGGELFF.

This clone was counted once. The genes are TRBV7-2 and TRBJ2-2, with TRBD2 matching over 10 bases. Trimming took 2 bases from V and 3 from J; bases not matched to a gene: 3. The V gene's germline CDR1 is SGHTA and CDR2 FQGNSA. The CDR3 loop spans 16 amino acids. CDR3 DNA: TGTGCCAGCAGCTTATTAGCGGGGGGCGACACCGGGGAGCTGTTTTTT. It translates to CASSLLAGGDTGELFF.

The chain has TRBV5-1 and TRBJ2-1; TRBD1 is a possible D gene (5 bases). This CDR3 spans 17 amino acids. Trimming stripped 1 base from V and 0 bases from J, with 14 bases between. Germline V gives CDR1 SGHRS, CDR2 YFSETQ. The CDR3 region is CASSLRSRGSSYNEQFF. The CDR3 DNA reads TGCGCCAGCAGCTTGAGGTCAAGGGGAAGCTCCTACAATGAGCAGTTCTTC.

The chain recombines TRBV4-2 with TRBJ1-2; D is possibly TRBD1 (5 bases). The V gene's germline CDR1 is LGHNA and CDR2 YNFKEQ. With 0 bases removed from V and 7 bases from J, the gap between germline ends came to 12 bases. The CDR3 totals 14 residues. The CDR3 sequence is CASSQEGPMGGYTF. The CDR3 DNA is TGTGCCAGCAGCCAAGAGGGACCGATGGGTGGCTACACCTTC.

The rearrangement joins TRBV2 to TRBJ2-2, with D perhaps matching TRBD1 (5 bases). V lost 4 bases and J lost 4, with 13 bases in between. The CDR3 has 15 residues. Germline CDR1 reads SNHLY; CDR2 reads FYNNEI. The CDR3 DNA reads as TGTGCCAGCAGTGCACGGACACCCATCACCGGGGAGCTGTTTTTT. This encodes CASSARTPITGELFF.

The rearrangement joins TRBV7-2 to TRBJ2-7; D uncertain. Trimming took 6 bases from V and 1 from J, leaving 10 bases between them. This CDR3 has 13 residues. The germline CDR1 and CDR2 sequences are SGHTA and FQGNSA. The CDR3 here is CASSSTWSYEQYF. CDR3 nucleotides: TGTGCCAGCAGTTCGACTTGGTCCTACGAGCAGTACTTC.

V usage is TRBV30 and J usage is TRBJ1-5, with TRBD1 matching 9 bases. The V and J ends lost 4 bases and 9 bases, in that order; junction bases with no gene match: 7. CDR1 GTSNPN and CDR2 SVGIG come from the germline V gene (reference sequence). The CDR3 loop spans 13 amino acids. DNA of the CDR3: TGTGCCTGGAACCGACAGGGGGAAGGGCCCCAGCATTTT. It translates to CAWNRQGEGPQHF.

The chain joins TRBV10-3 to TRBJ2-2; perhaps D is TRBD1 or TRBD2 (5 bases each). CDR3 length: 18 residues. V was cut by 5 bases and J by 0 bases, with 19 bases left in between. Germline loops: CDR1 ENHRY, CDR2 SYGVKD. CDR3 coding DNA: TGTGCCATCAGTCAAAAGGATCGGGGCGATTCGAACACCGGGGAGCTGTTTTTT. This translates into CAISQKDRGDSNTGELFF.

A word on this clone: The same CDR3 is also encoded by other DNA sequences in this sample. V usage is TRBV5-1 and J usage is TRBJ1-4; tentative D call: TRBD1 (5 bases). Trimming shortened V by 2 bases and J by 8 bases, and 13 bases separated the two germline ends. CDR1 and CDR2 (germline): SGHRS, YFSETQ. This CDR3 has 14 residues. CDR3 sequence reads: CASSFQGAGEKLFF. Here the CDR3 DNA reads TGCGCCAGCAGCTTCCAGGGAGCCGGGGAAAAACTGTTTTTT.

The chain uses TRBV27 and TRBJ1-2; D gene uncertain. CDR1 MNHEY and CDR2 SMNVEV come from the germline V gene (reference sequence). This CDR3 has 14 residues. V was pared by 0 bases and J by 5 bases, with 10 bases between. CDR3 in DNA: TGTGCCAGCAGTTTATCGCCGGATGTTTATGGCTACACCTTC. This encodes CASSLSPDVYGYTF.

The J gene is TRBJ1-1, the V gene TRBV19; tentatively, D is TRBD1 (6 bases). The CDR3 is made up of 13 amino acids. From germline, CDR1 is LNHDA and CDR2 SQIVND (reference sequence). Trimming left V 6 bases short and J 2 bases short, with 10 bases between. The CDR3 loop is CASRQGINTEAFF. In DNA form, the CDR3 reads TGTGCCAGTAGACAGGGAATAAACACTGAAGCTTTCTTT. The full variable domain, rest sourced from reference TRBV19 and TRBJ1-1, is DGGITQSPKYLFRKEGQNVTLSCEQNLNHDAMYWYRQDPGQGLRLIYYSQIVNDFQKGDIAEGYSVSREKKESFPLTVTSAQKNPTAFYLCASRQGINTEAFFGQGTRLTVV.

The chain combines TRBV19 with TRBJ1-4; 9 nucleotides align to TRBD1. The CDR3 contains 15 residues. V lost 5 bases and J lost 5; bases outside the gene matches: 6. The germline V gene has CDR1 LNHDA and CDR2 SQIVND (reference sequence). CDR3 region: CASSSTGTGNEKLFF. The CDR3 coding sequence is TGTGCCAGTAGTTCCACCGGGACAGGGAATGAAAAACTGTTTTTT.

This chain links TRBV18 with TRBJ2-7; 8 bases map to TRBD1. Germline loops: CDR1 KGHSH, CDR2 LQKENI. Trimming cost V 4 bases and J 6 bases; bases outside gene matches: 8. The CDR3 runs to 14 residues. This CDR3 is CASSRAGGTSEQYV. The CDR3 DNA sequence: TGTGCCAGCTCACGGGCAGGGGGCACGAGCGAGCAGTACGTC.

V is TRBV11-3 and J is TRBJ2-1, with 7 bases fitting TRBD1. From germline, CDR1 is SGHNT and CDR2 YENEEA. Trimming at V came to 1 base and at J to 3 bases, leaving 3 bases not matched to a gene. This CDR3 contains 15 residues. In DNA form, the CDR3 reads TGTGCCAGCAGCTTAGCGGGACAGTTCTACAATGAGCAGTTCTTC. It specifies CASSLAGQFYNEQFF.

This clone was seen a few times. V usage is TRBV4-2 and J usage is TRBJ1-1; weak D call: TRBD1 (6 bases). CDR3 size: 16 residues. Germline assignment: CDR1 LGHNA and CDR2 YNFKEQ. Trimming left V 0 bases short and J 3 bases short, with 14 bases between. This CDR3 is CASSQETEGVDTEAFF. The CDR3 DNA sequence: TGTGCCAGCAGCCAAGAAACGGAGGGGGTGGACACTGAAGCTTTCTTT.

V usage is TRBV19 and J usage is TRBJ2-4; TRBD1 agrees at 8 bases. The CDR3 is made up of 13 amino acids. V was pared by 10 bases and J by 3 bases, with 5 bases of the junction left unmatched. CDR1 is LNHDA and CDR2 is SQIVND in the germline V gene (reference sequence). Written as DNA, the CDR3 is TGTGCCACCCGGACAGGGAACAAAAACATTCAGTACTTC. Protein sequence: CATRTGNKNIQYF.

This chain links TRBV15 with TRBJ1-2; D perhaps matches TRBD1 (6 bases). Trimming left V 0 bases short and J 4 bases short, with 18 bases between. The CDR3 length is 17 residues. CDR1 and CDR2 (germline): LNHNV, YYDKDF (reference sequence). In nucleotides, the CDR3 is TGTGCCACCAGCAGAGATAAGAGTAGGGGGATGAGCTATGGCTACACCTTC. This gives the protein CATSRDKSRGMSYGYTF.

V and J are TRBV14 and TRBJ1-1; no reliable D call. V was clipped by 3 bases and J by 1 base, with 9 bases between them. CDR3 length: 14 residues. Germline-derived CDR1 and CDR2 are SGHDN and FVKESK. The CDR3, as DNA: TGTGCCAGCAGCCAGACGTCGGCGAACACTGAAGCTTTCTTT. This gives the protein CASSQTSANTEAFF.